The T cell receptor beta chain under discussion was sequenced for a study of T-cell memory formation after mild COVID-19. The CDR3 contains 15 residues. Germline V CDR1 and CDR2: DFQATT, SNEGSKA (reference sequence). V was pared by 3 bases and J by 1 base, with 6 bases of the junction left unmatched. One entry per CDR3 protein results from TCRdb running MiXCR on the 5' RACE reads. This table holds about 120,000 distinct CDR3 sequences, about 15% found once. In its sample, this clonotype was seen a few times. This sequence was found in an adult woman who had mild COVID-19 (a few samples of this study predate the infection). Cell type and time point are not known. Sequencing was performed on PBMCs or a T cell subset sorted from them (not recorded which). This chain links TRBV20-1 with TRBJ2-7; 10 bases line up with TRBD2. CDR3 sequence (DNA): TGCAGTGCTAGCGCCGGGACTAGCGTGTCCTACGAGCAGTACTTC. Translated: CSASAGTSVSYEQYF.